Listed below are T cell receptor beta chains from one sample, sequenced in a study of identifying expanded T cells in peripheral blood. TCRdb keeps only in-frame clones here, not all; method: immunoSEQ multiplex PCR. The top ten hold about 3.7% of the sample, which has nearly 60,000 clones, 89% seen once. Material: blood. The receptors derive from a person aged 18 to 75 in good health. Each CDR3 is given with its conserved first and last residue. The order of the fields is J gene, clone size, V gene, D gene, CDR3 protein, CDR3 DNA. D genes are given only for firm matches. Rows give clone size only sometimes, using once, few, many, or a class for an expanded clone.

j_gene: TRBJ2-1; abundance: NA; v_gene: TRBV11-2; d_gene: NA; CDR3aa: CASSFNEQFF; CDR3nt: TGTGCCAGCAGCTTCAATGAGCAGTTCTTC
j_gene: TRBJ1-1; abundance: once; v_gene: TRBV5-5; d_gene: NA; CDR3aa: CASSFQDNTYTEAFF; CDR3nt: TGTGCCAGCAGCTTTCAGGACAATACATACACTGAAGCTTTCTTT
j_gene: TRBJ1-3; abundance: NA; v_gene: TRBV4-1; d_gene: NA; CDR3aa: CASSQIFRGSGNTIYF; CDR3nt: TGCGCCAGCAGCCAAATATTTCGGGGAAGTGGAAACACCATATATTTT
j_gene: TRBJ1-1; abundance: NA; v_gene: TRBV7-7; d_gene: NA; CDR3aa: CASSPQGSTEAFF; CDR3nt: TGTGCTAGCAGCCCACAGGGTAGCACTGAAGCTTTCTTT
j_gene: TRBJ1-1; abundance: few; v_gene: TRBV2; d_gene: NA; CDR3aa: CASSITGYTEAFF; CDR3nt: TGTGCCAGCTCCATAACAGGGTACACTGAAGCTTTCTTT
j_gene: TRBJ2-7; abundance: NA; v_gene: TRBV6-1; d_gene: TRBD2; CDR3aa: CASSEAGGSPTYEQYF; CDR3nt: TGTGCCAGCAGTGAAGCGGGCGGGAGCCCCACCTACGAGCAGTACTTC
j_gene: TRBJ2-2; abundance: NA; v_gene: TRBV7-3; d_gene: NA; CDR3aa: CASSLGPRETGELFF; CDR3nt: TGTGCCAGCAGCTTAGGGCCCAGGGAGACCGGGGAGCTGTTTTTT
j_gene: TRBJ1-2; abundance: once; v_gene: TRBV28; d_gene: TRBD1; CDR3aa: CASRTGGYGYTF; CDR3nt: TGTGCCAGCCGAACAGGGGGCTATGGCTACACCTTC
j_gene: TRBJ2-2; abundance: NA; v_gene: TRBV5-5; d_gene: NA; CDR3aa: CASHWGSLNTGELFF; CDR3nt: TGTGCCAGCCATTGGGGGTCGTTGAACACCGGGGAGCTGTTTTTT
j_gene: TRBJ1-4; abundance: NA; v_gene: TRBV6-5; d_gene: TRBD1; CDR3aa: CASSWGQSTNEKLFF; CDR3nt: TGTGCCAGCAGTTGGGGACAGTCAACTAATGAAAAACTGTTTTTT
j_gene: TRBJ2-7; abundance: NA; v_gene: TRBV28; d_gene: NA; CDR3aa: CASSYERGQIWGLYF; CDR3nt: TGTGCCAGCAGTTACGAACGGGGGCAGATATGGGGCTTGTACTTC
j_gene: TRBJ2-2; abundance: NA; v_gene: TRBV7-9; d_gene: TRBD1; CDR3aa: CASSLRGQVTGELFF; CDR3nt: TGTGCCAGCAGCTTGAGAGGACAGGTCACCGGGGAGCTGTTTTTT
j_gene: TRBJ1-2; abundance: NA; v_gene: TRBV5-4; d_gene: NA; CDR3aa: CASGRGGYGYTF; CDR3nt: TGTGCCAGTGGGCGGGGGGGCTATGGCTACACCTTC
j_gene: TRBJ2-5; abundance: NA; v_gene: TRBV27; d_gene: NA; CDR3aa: CASSLSSQGRAGETQYF; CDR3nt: TGTGCCAGCAGTTTATCGTCTCAGGGCAGGGCGGGAGAGACCCAGTACTTC
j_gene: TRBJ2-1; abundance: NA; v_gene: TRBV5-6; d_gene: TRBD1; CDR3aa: CASSRLKGQGANEQFF; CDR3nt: TGTGCCAGCAGTCGTTTGAAGGGACAGGGGGCCAATGAGCAGTTCTTC
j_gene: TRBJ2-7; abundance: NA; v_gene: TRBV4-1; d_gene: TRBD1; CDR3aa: CASSPTDRDHREQYF; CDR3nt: TGCGCCAGCAGCCCCACGGACAGGGATCATCGGGAGCAGTACTTC